This TCR beta chain is drawn from a study of vaccination effects on CD4 cells after COVID-19. Study in general: Antigen-specific CD4+ T cells were expanded with viral peptide pools in the ViraFEST assay before sequencing. Samples were taken post-vaccine, and their median timing was 72 days after the second dose.

V was cut by 4 bases and J by 7 bases, with 16 bases left in between. This CDR3 has 15 amino acids. CDR1 MGHRA and CDR2 YSYEKL come from the germline V gene. Once cultured for roughly ten days, the cells underwent separation to obtain CD4+ T cells. SARS-CoV-2 infection was confirmed by PCR in the person between March and December 2020. Of the BNT162b2 and mRNA-1273 vaccines, participants received two doses of one or the other. Sequencing was performed with immunoSEQ multiplex PCR; in TCRdb, only in-frame clones are kept and a portion is missing. Among roughly 46,000 clones listed, nearly 75% were seen once. About this clone itself: The antigen remains undetermined.

Whole-study results and caveats: There was marked clonal contraction among infection- and vaccine-induced clones late after vaccination.

The TCR originated in a human donor who had a prior SARS-CoV-2 infection. J is TRBJ1-4 and V is TRBV4-1; D is possibly TRBD1 (6 bases). This specimen consisted of CD4+ T cells from PBMCs cultured without peptide, obtained after COVID-19 vaccination. In DNA, the CDR3 is TGCGCCAGCAGCCGCATGGGGGGCCTGGGTGAAAAACTGTTTTTT. Translation: CASSRMGGLGEKLFF.